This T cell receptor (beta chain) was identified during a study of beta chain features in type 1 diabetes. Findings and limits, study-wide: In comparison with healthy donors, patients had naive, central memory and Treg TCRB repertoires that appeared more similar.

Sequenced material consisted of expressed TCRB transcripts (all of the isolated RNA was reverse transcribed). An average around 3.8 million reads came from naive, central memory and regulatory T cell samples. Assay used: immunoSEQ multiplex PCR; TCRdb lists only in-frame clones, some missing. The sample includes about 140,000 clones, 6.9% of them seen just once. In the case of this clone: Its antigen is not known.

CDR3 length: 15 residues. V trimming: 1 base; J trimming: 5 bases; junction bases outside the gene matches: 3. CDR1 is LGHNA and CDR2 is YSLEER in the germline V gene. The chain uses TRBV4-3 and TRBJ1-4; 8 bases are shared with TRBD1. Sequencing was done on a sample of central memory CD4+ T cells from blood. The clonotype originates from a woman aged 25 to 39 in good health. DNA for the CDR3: TGCGCCAGCAGCCAAGCAGGACAGGGAAATGAAAAACTGTTTTTT. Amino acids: CASSQAGQGNEKLFF.